These 10 T cell receptor beta chains were sequenced from one sample in a study of sequential checkpoint blockade in melanoma. Repertoires were generated with immunoSEQ multiplex PCR, while TCRdb's copy carries only in-frame clones and drops some. The data contain approximately 15,000 clones, roughly 70% of them seen just once; the ten biggest clones take up about an eighth. As to treatment: randomized to nivolumab then ipilimumab (arm A) or the reverse (arm B). The starting material was CD8+ T cells sorted from blood (inferred from file names), obtained from a patient given nivolumab and ipilimumab in sequence. The receptor set was obtained from a human donor with melanoma.

This clone was found once. The chain has TRBV6-6 and TRBJ1-1, with D maybe TRBD1 (5 bases). Trimming stripped 2 bases from V and 2 bases from J, with 9 bases between. Germline-derived CDR1 and CDR2 are MNHNY and SVGAGI (reference sequence). The CDR3 length is 14 residues. CDR3 coding DNA: TGTGCCAGCAGTTACACGGACACTAACACTGAAGCTTTCTTT. It translates to CASSYTDTNTEAFF.

The rearrangement uses TRBV9 and TRBJ2-1; D not resolved. Germline-derived CDR1 and CDR2 are SGDLS and YYNGEE. This CDR3 comprises 11 residues. Trimming stripped 0 bases from V and 13 bases from J, with 8 bases between. In DNA, the CDR3 is TGTGCCAGCAGCGTAGGCAGCGAACAGTTCTTC. It translates to CASSVGSEQFF.

A single count supports this clone. The chain links TRBV6-1 to TRBJ2-7, with 10 bases lining up with TRBD1. The CDR3 is 13 amino acids. Germline lookup yields CDR1 MNHNS and CDR2 SASEGT. V lost 6 bases to trimming and J lost 3 bases; unmatched junction nucleotides: 2. The DNA for the CDR3 is TGTGCCAGCAGGGGACAGGGGAGCTACGAGCAGTACTTC. Its translation is CASRGQGSYEQYF.

The rearrangement uses TRBV29-1 and TRBJ1-1; 9 nucleotides match TRBD1. CDR1 is SQVTM, CDR2 ANQGSEA, per germline. There are 13 residues in the CDR3. Unmatched junction bases numbered 10, after V lost 4 bases and J lost 10 bases. The CDR3 DNA reads TGCAGCGTTGTAGGGACAGGGCTTTCAGGAGCTTTCTTT. The encoded protein is CSVVGTGLSGAFF.

This clone was seen only a few times. The rearrangement links TRBV6-6 to TRBJ2-7; D is unclear. V lost 2 bases and J lost 5, with 16 bases in between. This CDR3 is 15 amino acids long. Germline-derived CDR1 and CDR2 are MNHNY and SVGAGI (reference sequence). CDR3: CASSYPHQRYNEQYF. The CDR3 region has the DNA TGTGCCAGCAGTTACCCACACCAGCGCTACAACGAGCAGTACTTC.

The chain is built from TRBV19 and TRBJ2-1, with TRBD2 as a possible D gene (6 bases). Germline CDR1 reads LNHDA; CDR2 reads SQIVND (reference sequence). The CDR3 runs 14 residues. V was pared by 5 bases and J by 0 bases, with 8 bases between. The CDR3 here is CASSGGTSYNEQFF. In nucleotides, the CDR3 is TGTGCCAGTAGTGGCGGGACCTCCTACAATGAGCAGTTCTTC. The full variable domain, its missing parts supplied by reference TRBV19 and TRBJ2-1, is DGGITQSPKYLFRKEGQNVTLSCEQNLNHDAMYWYRQDPGQGLRLIYYSQIVNDFQKGDIAEGYSVSREKKESFPLTVTSAQKNPTAFYLCASSGGTSYNEQFFGPGTRLTVL.

The V call is TRBV6-6, the J call TRBJ2-1, with 8 bases aligning to TRBD1. The trim removed 2 bases at V and 5 bases at J, leaving 5 bases unmatched. Germline V gives CDR1 MNHNY, CDR2 SVGAGI (reference sequence). This CDR3 is built from 15 residues. The DNA of the CDR3 is TGTGCCAGCAGTTACCTGACAGGGGCGCACAATGAGCAGTTCTTC. Translated: CASSYLTGAHNEQFF.

The J gene is TRBJ1-1, the V gene TRBV4-3; perhaps TRBD1 as D (6 bases). This CDR3 spans 17 amino acids. CDR1 is LGHNA, CDR2 YSLEER, per germline. V was pared by 0 bases and J by 0 bases, with 14 bases between. The chain's CDR3 is CASSQDGGGRMNTEAFF. The CDR3, as DNA: TGCGCCAGCAGCCAAGATGGGGGGGGCCGCATGAACACTGAAGCTTTCTTT.

The V and J genes are TRBV10-3 and TRBJ2-1; 8 nucleotides align to TRBD2. Germline assignment: CDR1 ENHRY and CDR2 SYGVKD. The CDR3 spans 13 residues. V shed 4 bases, J shed 9 bases, and the junction held 5 bases outside the gene matches. The CDR3 here is CAISAPGGGEQFF. CDR3 DNA: TGTGCCATCAGTGCTCCGGGGGGGGGTGAGCAGTTCTTC.

The chain carries TRBV5-4 and TRBJ2-3, with unresolved D. The germline V and J ends were trimmed by 3 bases and 6 bases, with 11 bases remaining between them. CDR3 length: 13 amino acids. Germline V gene sequence: CDR1 SGHNT, CDR2 YYREEE (reference sequence). CDR3 region: CASSSSTGDTQYF. The CDR3 DNA follows: TGTGCCAGCAGCTCATCGACCGGGGATACGCAGTATTTT.